A selection of T cell receptor beta chains follows, all from one sample in a study of T cell repertoires in ileal Crohn's disease. Profiling relied on immunoSEQ multiplex PCR, and the TCRdb table lists in-frame clones only, not all of them. There are roughly 13,000 clones in the sample; about 85% occur only once, and 3.7% lies in the top ten. Sequenced input: ileal tissue. The receptors come from an adult with Crohn's disease. The CDR3 runs from the conserved cysteine through the conserved F or W. A D gene is named only where the DNA matches it firmly. Clone size, where shown, is once, few, many, or a class for clones that have expanded.

clone size	V gene	D gene	J gene	CDR3 DNA	CDR3 protein
.	TRBV30	TRBD1	TRBJ2-7	TGTGCCTGGAGTCCGGGACAGGCGAACTACGAGCAGTACTTC	CAWSPGQANYEQYF
.	TRBV4-1	TRBD2	TRBJ2-3	TGCGCCAGCAGCCAAGTTAGTAGCGGGAGGTTGACAGATACGCAGTATTTT	CASSQVSSGRLTDTQYF
.	TRBV11-2	TRBD2	TRBJ2-5	TGTGCCAGCAACCGGGACGGGGGGGAGACCCAGTACTTC	CASNRDGGETQYF
.	TRBV20-1	.	TRBJ2-1	TGCAGTGTCCTCGGCAATGAGCAGTTCTTC	CSVLGNEQFF
.	TRBV5-1	TRBD1	TRBJ1-5	TGCGCCAGCAGCTTAGGACAGGGGGCAAATCAGCCCCAGCATTTT	CASSLGQGANQPQHF
.	TRBV27	TRBD1	TRBJ2-2	TGTGCCAGCAGTTTAGACAGGGGGAACACCGGGGAGCTGTTTTTT	CASSLDRGNTGELFF
once	TRBV5-4	TRBD2	TRBJ2-7	TGTGCCAGCAGCTTAGGTACTAGCGGGGGTACCTACGAGCAGTACTTC	CASSLGTSGGTYEQYF
once	TRBV5-6	TRBD1	TRBJ2-7	TGTGCCAGCAGCCCACAGACAGGGGGCTTCTACGAGCAGTACTTC	CASSPQTGGFYEQYF
.	TRBV5-6	TRBD1	TRBJ2-6	TGTGCCAGCAGCTCCCAGGGGGCGGGGGCCAACGTCCTGACTTTC	CASSSQGAGANVLTF
.	TRBV29-1	.	TRBJ2-7	TGCAGCGTAATCAGGGCTGACGAGCAGTACTTC	CSVIRADEQYF
.	TRBV30	.	TRBJ2-5	TGTGCCTGGAGTGTTTCTCCGACAGGCTTACAAGAGACCCAGTACTTC	CAWSVSPTGLQETQYF
.	TRBV5-1	.	TRBJ1-2	TGCGCCAGCAGCCCGATCCGGGGGGAGACTAAAGGGACGGACTATGGCTACACCTTC	CASSPIRGETKGTDYGYTF
.	TRBV4-1	TRBD1	TRBJ2-7	TGCGCCAGCAGCCAAGGTCCGGGACAGGCCTACGAGCAGTACTTC	CASSQGPGQAYEQYF
.	TRBV7-2	TRBD2	TRBJ2-3	TGTGCCAGCAGCTCCACTAGCGGCAGTTTCACGCAGTATTTT	CASSSTSGSFTQYF
.	TRBV6-1	.	TRBJ2-7	TGTGCCAGCGAGGGACTGAGGACCTACGAGCAGTACTTC	CASEGLRTYEQYF
.	TRBV29-1	.	TRBJ1-2	TGCAGCGTCGCGACACGGAACCACTATGGCTACACCTTC	CSVATRNHYGYTF
.	TRBV5-5	.	TRBJ1-1	TGTGCCAGCAGCTTGGGAGAAGGAGGGGTACCTTTCTTT	CASSLGEGGVPFF
.	TRBV6-4	.	TRBJ2-3	TGTGCCAGCAGCCCGCAAGGGGGAGATACGCAGTATTTT	CASSPQGGDTQYF
.	TRBV5-4	.	TRBJ1-4	TGTGCCAGCAGCACAGGGATTGGGGTTGAAAAACTGTTTTTT	CASSTGIGVEKLFF
.	TRBV6-1	TRBD2	TRBJ2-1	TGTGCCAGCACCAGCGGGGGGAGCTCCTACAATGAGCAGTTCTTC	CASTSGGSSYNEQFF
.	TRBV27	.	TRBJ2-7	TGTGCCAGCAGTTTCGTGGGGGGAGTCCACGAGCAGTACTTC	CASSFVGGVHEQYF
.	TRBV4-1	TRBD2	TRBJ2-5	TGCGCCAGCAGCCAGGGACTAGCGAGAAAAGAGACCCAGTACTTC	CASSQGLARKETQYF
once	TRBV7-9	TRBD1	TRBJ2-7	TGTGCCAGCAGCCGACAGGGATCTTCCTACGAGCAGTACTTC	CASSRQGSSYEQYF
.	TRBV13	TRBD2	TRBJ2-7	TGTGCCAGCAGCTTAGGGGGGCTAGCGGGGATTTACGAGCAGTACTTC	CASSLGGLAGIYEQYF
.	TRBV6-5	.	TRBJ1-6	TGTGCCAGCACCCTCACAGGGTATGGTTCACCCCTCCACTTT	CASTLTGYGSPLHF
.	TRBV19	TRBD1	TRBJ1-5	TGTGCCAGCAGGACAGGGCCAAATAGCAATCAGCCCCAGCATTTT	CASRTGPNSNQPQHF
.	TRBV9	TRBD1	TRBJ2-7	TGTGCCAGCAGCGTAGCTACAGGGGTTGGCTACGAGCAGTACTTC	CASSVATGVGYEQYF
.	TRBV6-5	.	TRBJ1-2	TGTGCCAGCAGTGCCCCGGACAGCGCAAACTATGGCTACACCTTC	CASSAPDSANYGYTF
.	TRBV9	.	TRBJ2-3	TGTGCCAGCAGCGTAGTTTCTGGGGGCGGGACAGATACGCAGTATTTT	CASSVVSGGGTDTQYF
.	TRBV2	TRBD2	TRBJ2-4	TGTGCCAGCAGAGGGTCTAGCGGGAGAGAGAACATTCAGTACTTC	CASRGSSGRENIQYF
few	TRBV6-5	TRBD1	TRBJ1-5	TGTGCCAGCAGTCGATCCGGGACAGGTAATCAGCCCCAGCATTTT	CASSRSGTGNQPQHF
.	TRBV11-2	.	TRBJ1-5	TGTGCCAGCAGCTCCGACAGAAGTGAAAGTCAGCCCCAGCATTTT	CASSSDRSESQPQHF
.	TRBV18	TRBD1	TRBJ1-6	TGTGCCAGCTCACCAGGACAGGCTAATTCACCCCTCCACTTT	CASSPGQANSPLHF
.	TRBV7-2	TRBD1	TRBJ2-7	TGTGCCAGCAGCGAACAGGGGGTGAGCTACGAGCAGTACTTC	CASSEQGVSYEQYF
.	TRBV11-2	.	TRBJ1-2	TGTGCCAGCAGCTTAATGGCTCAGGGAGGCTATGGCTACACCTTC	CASSLMAQGGYGYTF
.	TRBV7-3	.	TRBJ2-1	TGTGCCAGCAGCCAAGGAGGTAGCCGTTACAATGAGCAGTTCTTC	CASSQGGSRYNEQFF
.	TRBV6-5	TRBD1	TRBJ1-5	TGTGCCAGCAGGGCGGGACAGACTCAGCCCCAGCATTTT	CASRAGQTQPQHF
few	TRBV4-1	TRBD1	TRBJ1-2	TGCGCCAGCAGCACTTTACAGGGGGCTGGCTATGGCTACACCTTC	CASSTLQGAGYGYTF
.	TRBV30	TRBD1	TRBJ2-6	TGTGCCCACCCGACAGGGGGATCCGGGGCCAACGTCCTGACTTTC	CAHPTGGSGANVLTF
once	TRBV7-9	TRBD1	TRBJ2-7	TGTGCCAGCAGCTTCCCGGACAGGGGGCCCGAGCAGTACTTC	CASSFPDRGPEQYF
few	TRBV7-9	.	TRBJ1-1	TGTGCCAGCAGCTCCGGGACATTCAACACTGAAGCTTTCTTT	CASSSGTFNTEAFF
.	TRBV7-9	.	TRBJ1-1	TGTGCCAGCAGCCGGCAGCGCACTGAAGCTTTCTTT	CASSRQRTEAFF
.	TRBV29-1	.	TRBJ1-1	TGCAGCGCCGGAGATATTCCAGACACTGAAGCTTTCTTT	CSAGDIPDTEAFF
.	TRBV7-2	TRBD1	TRBJ2-1	TGTGCCAGCAGCTCCCAGGGGGCAAGGGAGCAGTTCTTC	CASSSQGAREQFF
.	TRBV5-4	TRBD1	TRBJ2-7	TGTGCCAGCAGGGGGACAGGGGGCATGATTGCCGAGCAGTACTTC	CASRGTGGMIAEQYF
.	TRBV19	.	TRBJ2-1	TGTGCCAGTAGGCAGGACAATTTTAATGAGCAGTTCTTC	CASRQDNFNEQFF
.	TRBV10-3	.	TRBJ2-3	TGTGCCATCACCCAGGACACCACAGATACGCAGTATTTT	CAITQDTTDTQYF
once	TRBV4-1	.	TRBJ1-4	TGCGCCAGCAGCTCTGCGCCGGTCCAGGGGGAAAAACTGTTTTTT	CASSSAPVQGEKLFF
.	TRBV5-6	TRBD2	TRBJ2-5	TGTGCCAGCAGCTTGGCAGGTGGTAGCGGGAGAGAGACCCAGTACTTC	CASSLAGGSGRETQYF
.	TRBV5-1	TRBD1	TRBJ1-4	TGCGCCAGCAGCTTGGCCACAGGGGCGTTCGAAAAACTGTTTTTT	CASSLATGAFEKLFF
.	TRBV19	TRBD2	TRBJ2-3	TGTGCCAGTAGTATAACGCGGGAGAGTTCAGATACGCAGTATTTT	CASSITRESSDTQYF
.	TRBV6-4	TRBD2	TRBJ2-3	TGTGCCAGCAGTACCTCGGGGGGGCCAGATACGCAGTATTTT	CASSTSGGPDTQYF
.	TRBV19	TRBD2	TRBJ2-1	TGTGCCAGTAGTAGACTAGCGGGAGGGATTGATGAGCAGTTCTTC	CASSRLAGGIDEQFF
few	TRBV5-1	.	TRBJ2-4	TGCGCCAGCAGCTTCAGGACCAAAAACATTCAGTACTTC	CASSFRTKNIQYF
.	TRBV28	.	TRBJ2-5	TGTGCCAGCAATCCCTTTTCTAGGCGAGAGACCCAGTACTTC	CASNPFSRRETQYF
.	TRBV7-2	.	TRBJ1-2	TGTGCCAGCAGCCGACAGACCAACTATGGCTACACCTTC	CASSRQTNYGYTF
.	TRBV5-5	TRBD1	TRBJ1-6	TGTGCCAGCAGCTTGGCTCCGGGACAGGGTAATTCACCCCTCCACTTT	CASSLAPGQGNSPLHF